This TCR beta chain originates from a study of high-grade serous ovarian cancer treatment subgroups. Clones were sequenced by immunoSEQ multiplex PCR, and TCRdb holds only the in-frame ones, with some missing. The sample has around 1,500 clones; under 70% are singletons. Looked up from germline, CDR1 is SQVTM and CDR2 is ANQGSEA. The CDR3 has 12 amino acids. V was clipped by 5 bases and J by 5 bases, with 12 bases between them. Tumor samples were taken before definitive surgery or chemotherapy. This TCR was sampled from a human donor with high-grade serous ovarian cancer. Sample: tumor tissue. The J gene is TRBJ2-5, the V gene TRBV29-1; D not certain. The CDR3 coding sequence is TGCAGCGTTCGGTCGGGCAGGGAGACCCAGTACTTC. It specifies CSVRSGRETQYF. The variable domain in full, completed from reference TRBV29-1 and TRBJ2-5, reads SAVISQKPSRDICQRGTSLTIQCQVDSQVTMMFWYRQQPGQSLTLIATANQGSEATYESGFVIDKFPISRPNLTFSTLTVSNMSPEDSSIYLCSVRSGRETQYFGPGTRLLVL.